A single sample gave rise to the 27 T cell receptor beta chains below, sequenced in a study of shared clonotypes between healthy human individuals. Sequencing was performed with immunoSEQ multiplex PCR; in TCRdb, only in-frame clones are kept and a portion is missing. Among about 2,100,000 clones listed, about 92% were seen once. CD45RO-negative, CCR7-selected cells formed the naive CD8 fraction, which excluded terminally differentiated effector memory CD45RA+ cells. Material for sequencing was naive CD8+ T cells from PBMCs. The receptors shown here come from a young man in good health. Some clones in this sample may be carry-over from other donors' samples.

The J gene is TRBJ2-7, the V gene TRBV9; TRBD2 agrees at 7 bases. In germline, CDR1 is SGDLS, CDR2 YYNGEE. The CDR3 is made up of 13 amino acids. Trimming removed 7 bases from V and 5 bases from J; junction bases left unmatched: 9. The CDR3 reads CASGGGSEHEQYF. In nucleotides, the CDR3 is TGTGCCAGCGGAGGCGGGAGTGAACACGAGCAGTACTTC. The variable domain in full, completed from reference TRBV9 and TRBJ2-7, reads DSGVTQTPKHLITATGQRVTLRCSPRSGDLSVYWYQQSLDQGLQFLIQYYNGEERAKGNILERFSAQQFPDLHSELNLSSLELGDSALYFCASGGGSEHEQYFGPGTRLTVT.

The genes are TRBV30 and TRBJ1-3; D is unclear. Germline V gene sequence: CDR1 GTSNPN, CDR2 SVGIG (reference sequence). Trimming left V 6 bases short and J 0 bases short, with 6 bases between. CDR3 length: 12 residues. The CDR3 nucleotides read TGTGCCTGCGACCACTCTGGAAACACCATATATTTT. Translated: CACDHSGNTIYF.

The chain employs TRBV13 and TRBJ1-1; no reliable D call. The CDR3 extends over 13 amino acids. Germline assignment: CDR1 PRHDT and CDR2 FYEKMQ (reference sequence). Trimming left V 0 bases short and J 3 bases short, with 5 bases between. The CDR3 loop is CASSLGVHTEAFF. The DNA for the CDR3 is TGTGCCAGCAGCTTAGGGGTGCACACTGAAGCTTTCTTT.

The chain joins TRBV5-6 to TRBJ1-3; D perhaps matches TRBD1 (6 bases). This CDR3 comprises 19 residues. The V end was cut by 1 base, the J end by 0 bases, with 20 bases between. CDR1 SGHDT and CDR2 YYEEEE come from the germline V gene. The CDR3 coding sequence is TGTGCCAGCAGCTTGCCCTCCAGACAGGCACCAATCTCTGGAAACACCATATATTTT. It specifies CASSLPSRQAPISGNTIYF.

The chain combines TRBV10-3 with TRBJ2-5, with TRBD1 identical over 7 bases. This CDR3 comprises 16 residues. CDR1 is ENHRY, CDR2 SYGVKD, per germline. The J segment lost 2 bases and the V segment lost 0 bases, leaving 6 bases of the junction unmatched. The CDR3 sequence: CAISESQGVLQETQYF. In nucleotides, the CDR3 is TGTGCCATCAGTGAGTCCCAGGGGGTACTTCAAGAGACCCAGTACTTC.

The chain carries TRBV7-2 and TRBJ2-3; D is uncertain. CDR1 and CDR2 (germline): SGHTA, FQGNSA. The CDR3 has 15 amino acids. Trimming pared 5 bases from V and 0 bases from J, leaving 12 bases between. This CDR3 is CASSPGPRSTDTQYF. As DNA, the CDR3 is TGTGCCAGCAGCCCCGGGCCTCGTAGCACAGATACGCAGTATTTT.

The CDR3 protein is CASRWAGAGYTF. CDR3 nucleotide sequence: TGTGCCAGCCGGTGGGCAGGGGCCGGCTACACCTTC. J is TRBJ1-2 and V is TRBV2, with D possibly being TRBD1 (6 bases). The CDR3 has 12 amino acids. The V gene's germline CDR1 is SNHLY and CDR2 FYNNEI. The V end was cut by 8 bases, the J end by 8 bases, with 15 bases between.

Of note for this clone: Other DNA sequences from this sample encode an identical CDR3 as well. This chain connects TRBV7-2 to TRBJ2-7, with D possibly called TRBD1 or TRBD2 (5 bases each). CDR1 is SGHTA, CDR2 FQGNSA, per germline. The CDR3 runs to 14 residues. V was pared by 5 bases and J by 1 base, with 12 bases between. For the CDR3, the DNA is TGTGCCAGCAGCCTCGGGACGGGATCCTACGAGCAGTACTTC. It specifies CASSLGTGSYEQYF.

The chain joins TRBV5-6 to TRBJ1-5, with no clear D. This CDR3 is 14 amino acids long. V lost 2 bases and J 0 bases, leaving 6 bases between the germline ends. Germline V gene sequence: CDR1 SGHDT, CDR2 YYEEEE. For the CDR3, the DNA is TGTGCCAGCAGCTTTTCTATTAGCAATCAGCCCCAGCATTTT. Its protein product is CASSFSISNQPQHF.

This sequence joins TRBV27 and TRBJ2-2, with no clear D. CDR1 and CDR2 from the germline V gene are MNHEY and SMNVEV (reference sequence). The CDR3 totals 12 residues. Trimming left V 6 bases short and J 7 bases short, with 9 bases between. CDR3 residues: CASRILSGELFF. The CDR3, as DNA: TGTGCCAGCAGGATCCTCAGCGGGGAGCTGTTTTTT.

The chain is built from TRBV4-3 and TRBJ2-1; D is undetermined. Deletions cut 0 bases from V and 15 bases from J, with 15 bases between. The germline CDR1 and CDR2 sequences are LGHNA and YSLEER. This CDR3 is built from 13 residues. This CDR3 reads CASSQDLSLSRFF. The CDR3 DNA reads as TGCGCCAGCAGCCAAGATTTGTCCTTATCACGGTTCTTC.

The CDR3 here is CASSLSSVANYGYTF. Here the CDR3 DNA reads TGTGCCAGCAGTTTATCTTCAGTAGCTAACTATGGCTACACCTTC. The chain is built from TRBV27 and TRBJ1-2; no clear D gene. The CDR3 loop spans 15 amino acids. V shed 0 bases and J shed 0 bases, with 8 bases lying between them. Germline CDR1 and CDR2: MNHEY and SMNVEV (reference sequence).

This clone has only a few counts. The chain employs TRBV27 and TRBJ1-5; a weak D match, TRBD1 (6 bases). Germline assignment: CDR1 MNHEY and CDR2 SMNVEV (reference sequence). The CDR3 loop spans 13 amino acids. The V end lost 2 bases, the J end lost 7 bases, and 9 bases lay between the germline ends. CDR3 bases: TGTGCCAGCAGTTTAACAGGGAAGCAGCCCCAGCATTTT. It is translated as CASSLTGKQPQHF.

V is TRBV7-3 and J is TRBJ2-3; TRBD2 matches at 13 bases. Trimming removed 4 bases from V and 2 bases from J; junction bases left unmatched: 9. CDR1 is SGHTA, CDR2 FQGTGA, per germline. There are 18 residues in the CDR3. The CDR3 sequence: CASSSPPGTSGTTDTQYF. The CDR3 DNA reads TGTGCCAGCAGCTCCCCACCCGGGACTAGCGGGACCACAGATACGCAGTATTTT.

This chain joins TRBV27 and TRBJ2-7; TRBD2 agrees at 8 bases. Germline assignment: CDR1 MNHEY and CDR2 SMNVEV (reference sequence). J was trimmed by 2 bases and V by 7 bases; bases with no gene match: 7. This CDR3 region has 14 residues. The CDR3 nucleotides are TGTGCCAGCAATCCTAGCGGGCCGACCTACGAGCAGTACTTC. Its translation is CASNPSGPTYEQYF.

V gene TRBV5-1 combines with J gene TRBJ2-3; D uncertain. CDR3 length: 14 residues. V was trimmed by 4 bases and J by 6 bases, leaving 15 bases between them. The germline CDR1 and CDR2 sequences are SGHRS and YFSETQ. Here the CDR3 reads CASSSTGWVDTQYF. The CDR3 DNA sequence: TGCGCCAGCAGCAGTACGGGTTGGGTGGATACGCAGTATTTT.

This clone showed up just once. The chain combines TRBV28 with TRBJ1-5, with D unresolved. Germline V gives CDR1 MDHEN, CDR2 SYDVKM. This CDR3 contains 12 residues. The V gene lost 2 bases and the J gene lost 9 bases, with 8 bases spanning the gap. This CDR3 reads CASSLGWGPQHF. For the CDR3, the DNA is TGTGCCAGCAGTTTAGGATGGGGGCCCCAGCATTTT.

The rearrangement uses TRBV15 and TRBJ2-1; a weak D match, TRBD2 (5 bases). V was pared by 3 bases and J by 6 bases, with 12 bases between. Germline V gene sequence: CDR1 LNHNV, CDR2 YYDKDF (reference sequence). CDR3 length: 14 amino acids. CDR3 in amino acids: CATSRDSSLNEQFF. CDR3 bases: TGTGCCACCAGCAGGGACTCTTCACTCAATGAGCAGTTCTTC.

The chain has TRBV6-1 and TRBJ2-5, with unresolved D. The germline CDR1 and CDR2 sequences are MNHNS and SASEGT. V dropped 0 bases and J dropped 4 bases, with 21 bases sitting between them. CDR3 length: 18 residues. The CDR3 DNA reads TGTGCCAGCAGTGAAGCGATAGGTGTCGTTCTGGTTTTAGAGACCCAGTACTTC. This sequence encodes CASSEAIGVVLVLETQYF.

The J gene is TRBJ2-5, the V gene TRBV5-1; maybe TRBD2 (6 bases). The V gene lost 4 bases and the J gene lost 2 bases, with 12 bases spanning the gap. In germline, CDR1 is SGHRS, CDR2 YFSETQ. This CDR3 contains 14 residues. The CDR3 loop is CASSAPGGQETQYF. The CDR3 nucleotides are TGCGCCAGCAGCGCACCCGGGGGTCAAGAGACCCAGTACTTC.

The chain employs TRBV5-1 and TRBJ2-3; 8 positions agree with TRBD2. CDR1 is SGHRS and CDR2 is YFSETQ in the germline V gene. The length of the CDR3 is 15 residues. Trimming at V came to 3 bases and at J to 3 bases, leaving 6 bases not matched to a gene. CDR3 amino acids: CASSSQRELTDTQYF. CDR3 nucleotides: TGCGCCAGCAGCTCCCAGCGGGAGTTGACAGATACGCAGTATTTT.

The V and J genes are TRBV7-3 and TRBJ1-1; weak D call: TRBD1 (5 bases). Germline lookup yields CDR1 SGHTA and CDR2 FQGTGA. Trimming stripped 2 bases from V and 7 bases from J, with 11 bases between. The CDR3 runs to 13 residues. CDR3 sequence: CASSLGGPDEAFF. The CDR3 bases are TGTGCCAGCAGCTTAGGGGGACCCGATGAAGCTTTCTTT.

The chain is built from TRBV9 and TRBJ1-3; possibly TRBD1 for D (5 bases). Deletions cut 4 bases from V and 0 bases from J, with 11 bases between. CDR1 SGDLS and CDR2 YYNGEE come from the germline V gene. The CDR3 loop spans 15 amino acids. The CDR3 DNA sequence: TGTGCCAGCAGCTTTGAGGGGAGCTCTGGAAACACCATATATTTT. This encodes CASSFEGSSGNTIYF. The full variable domain, completed using reference TRBV9 and TRBJ1-3, is DSGVTQTPKHLITATGQRVTLRCSPRSGDLSVYWYQQSLDQGLQFLIQYYNGEERAKGNILERFSAQQFPDLHSELNLSSLELGDSALYFCASSFEGSSGNTIYFGEGSWLTVV.

This chain connects TRBV28 to TRBJ1-1; unclear D gene. Germline lookup yields CDR1 MDHEN and CDR2 SYDVKM. V lost 2 bases and J 0 bases, leaving 10 bases between the germline ends. The CDR3 runs 15 residues. The CDR3 DNA follows: TGTGCCAGCAGTTTACGGCCTCAGCTGAACACTGAAGCTTTCTTT. Residues: CASSLRPQLNTEAFF.

The chain links TRBV27 to TRBJ1-1; D gene unclear. The germline CDR1 and CDR2 sequences are MNHEY and SMNVEV (reference sequence). V gave up 5 bases and J gave up 2 bases, with 9 bases separating them. The CDR3 totals 13 residues. CDR3 nucleotides: TGTGCCAGCAGTCGGCAAAAAAACACTGAAGCTTTCTTT. Amino acid sequence: CASSRQKNTEAFF.

The V call is TRBV5-6, the J call TRBJ1-1; 9 bases align to TRBD1. The CDR3 has 16 amino acids. With V trimmed by 4 bases and J by 1 base, 8 bases remained unmatched. The germline V gene encodes CDR1 SGHDT and CDR2 YYEEEE. CDR3 coding DNA: TGTGCCAGCAGCGCCGACAGGGGGTATACGAACACTGAAGCTTTCTTT. Its translation is CASSADRGYTNTEAFF.

The chain combines TRBV14 with TRBJ2-2, with D possibly being TRBD1 (6 bases). The CDR3 has 16 residues. V lost 4 bases and J lost 3, with 15 bases in between. Germline V gene sequence: CDR1 SGHDN, CDR2 FVKESK. CDR3 bases: TGTGCCAGCAGCCCAGTTACCGACAGGTACACCGGGGAGCTGTTTTTT. This gives the protein CASSPVTDRYTGELFF.